The rows below give T cell receptor beta chains drawn from one sample of a study of post-analysis software for immune sequencing data. MiXCR, applied by TCRdb to the PCR reads, yields one record per CDR3 protein. The table records approximately 360,000 distinct CDR3 sequences, less than 35% of them present only once. Source material: blood. These receptors all stem from a girl aged 5 to 17 with multiple sclerosis. The conserved cysteine and the conserved F or W are not part of the CDR3 here. The order of the fields is J gene, V gene, CDR3 protein.

j_gene: TRBJ2-3
v_gene: TRBV6-1
CDR3aa: ASSEAARLGTDTQY

j_gene: TRBJ1-1
v_gene: TRBV7-9
CDR3aa: ASSLLDTEAF

j_gene: TRBJ2-1
v_gene: TRBV7-2
CDR3aa: ASSLVGTRSDEQF

j_gene: TRBJ2-1
v_gene: TRBV15
CDR3aa: ATSTPGQGYNEQF

j_gene: TRBJ2-1
v_gene: TRBV25-1
CDR3aa: ASSPVVRGLSYNEQF

j_gene: TRBJ1-5
v_gene: TRBV29-1
CDR3aa: AISRQGNQPQH

j_gene: TRBJ2-3
v_gene: TRBV6-1
CDR3aa: ASTQGRGVLGAHTDTQY

j_gene: TRBJ2-5
v_gene: TRBV6-1
CDR3aa: ASSGDRGDRETQY

j_gene: TRBJ1-2
v_gene: TRBV11-2
CDR3aa: ASSFEPGAYGYT

j_gene: TRBJ1-1
v_gene: TRBV14
CDR3aa: ASSRTRGNMNTEAF

j_gene: TRBJ1-5
v_gene: TRBV6-1
CDR3aa: ASSEGQGQPQH

j_gene: TRBJ1-5
v_gene: TRBV18
CDR3aa: ASSPGQGTSSNQPQH

j_gene: TRBJ2-7
v_gene: TRBV29-1
CDR3aa: SVEGGEALVYEQY

j_gene: TRBJ1-1
v_gene: TRBV29-1
CDR3aa: SVLGRLAGTEAF

j_gene: TRBJ2-6
v_gene: TRBV12-3/TRBV12-4
CDR3aa: ASSLHRGRLSGANVLT

j_gene: TRBJ2-1
v_gene: TRBV12-3/TRBV12-4
CDR3aa: ASSDRVGDEQF

j_gene: TRBJ1-4
v_gene: TRBV6-5
CDR3aa: ASSSDQEKLF

j_gene: TRBJ2-7
v_gene: TRBV4-3
CDR3aa: ASSQTDGEQY

j_gene: TRBJ2-1
v_gene: TRBV7-3
CDR3aa: ASSLNGDEQF

j_gene: TRBJ2-5
v_gene: TRBV5-5
CDR3aa: ASSLGAPKEETQY

j_gene: TRBJ1-2
v_gene: TRBV12-3/TRBV12-4
CDR3aa: ASSLGKHYGYT

j_gene: TRBJ2-3
v_gene: TRBV6-5
CDR3aa: ASSSPGLGTDTQY

j_gene: TRBJ2-7
v_gene: TRBV12-3/TRBV12-4
CDR3aa: ASNLGQGSYEQY

j_gene: TRBJ2-1
v_gene: TRBV28
CDR3aa: ASSPYGAYNEQF

j_gene: TRBJ1-1
v_gene: TRBV7-2
CDR3aa: ASSRDTNTEAF

j_gene: TRBJ2-5
v_gene: TRBV7-2
CDR3aa: ASSPSAALLSETQY

j_gene: TRBJ1-1
v_gene: TRBV20-1
CDR3aa: SARVGEGNTEAF

j_gene: TRBJ2-7
v_gene: TRBV20-1
CDR3aa: SAHRVKYPYEQY

j_gene: TRBJ1-2
v_gene: TRBV5-5
CDR3aa: ASSLEWTGVELHGYT

j_gene: TRBJ2-2
v_gene: TRBV24-1
CDR3aa: AATDRSTGELF

j_gene: TRBJ2-1
v_gene: TRBV2
CDR3aa: ASTIVSGGYNEQF

j_gene: TRBJ2-7
v_gene: TRBV14
CDR3aa: ASSRYSYEQY

j_gene: TRBJ2-5
v_gene: TRBV20-1
CDR3aa: SAPLNQKTQY

j_gene: -
v_gene: TRBV9
CDR3aa: ASSVVRSEQY

j_gene: TRBJ2-3
v_gene: TRBV12-3/TRBV12-4
CDR3aa: ASKGSTDTQY